A selection of T cell receptor beta chains follows, all from one sample in a study of beta chain features in type 1 diabetes. TCRdb keeps only in-frame clones here, not all; method: immunoSEQ multiplex PCR. The repertoire holds under 400,000 clones, roughly a fifth seen once, with about 0.045% in the top ten. Source material: naive CD4+ T cells from blood. Receptor source: a woman aged 18-29 years in good health. Both conserved end residues are part of each CDR3. A D gene is named only where the DNA matches it firmly. Only part of the rows carry a size: once, few, many, or a class if the clone is expanded.

j_call: TRBJ1-5
d_call: NA
clone_size: few
v_call: TRBV30
cdr3_aa: CAWSVRHLQPQHF
cdr3_nt: TGTGCCTGGAGTGTGCGACATCTACAGCCCCAGCATTTT

j_call: TRBJ1-5
d_call: NA
clone_size: few
v_call: TRBV6-6
cdr3_aa: CASRQGLGNQPQHF
cdr3_nt: TGTGCCAGCAGACAGGGTTTGGGCAATCAGCCCCAGCATTTT

j_call: TRBJ1-2
d_call: NA
clone_size: few
v_call: TRBV30
cdr3_aa: CAWKNQGTYGYTF
cdr3_nt: TGTGCCTGGAAAAACCAGGGCACCTATGGCTACACCTTC

j_call: TRBJ2-1
d_call: TRBD2
clone_size: NA
v_call: TRBV11-3
cdr3_aa: CASSLVAGGANEQFF
cdr3_nt: TGTGCCAGCAGCTTAGTAGCGGGAGGAGCCAATGAGCAGTTCTTC

j_call: TRBJ2-7
d_call: TRBD2
clone_size: NA
v_call: TRBV5-1
cdr3_aa: CASSLELAGGPTYEQYF
cdr3_nt: TGCGCCAGCAGCTTGGAACTAGCGGGGGGGCCAACCTACGAGCAGTACTTC

j_call: TRBJ2-3
d_call: TRBD2
clone_size: few
v_call: TRBV30
cdr3_aa: CACGRGGGGSDTQYF
cdr3_nt: TGTGCCTGCGGCCGGGGCGGGGGAGGGTCAGATACGCAGTATTTT

j_call: TRBJ2-1
d_call: TRBD2
clone_size: few
v_call: TRBV19
cdr3_aa: CASTTSGGYNEQFF
cdr3_nt: TGTGCCAGTACGACTAGCGGGGGGTACAATGAGCAGTTCTTC

j_call: TRBJ2-1
d_call: NA
clone_size: few
v_call: TRBV9
cdr3_aa: CASSATAGNPADEQFF
cdr3_nt: TGTGCCAGCAGCGCCACCGCGGGGAACCCGGCCGATGAGCAGTTCTTC

j_call: TRBJ2-5
d_call: TRBD1
clone_size: NA
v_call: TRBV29-1
cdr3_aa: CSDETDRGETQYF
cdr3_nt: TGCAGCGATGAAACTGACAGGGGAGAGACCCAGTACTTC

j_call: TRBJ2-7
d_call: TRBD2
clone_size: few
v_call: TRBV4-1
cdr3_aa: CASSLGTSHEQYF
cdr3_nt: TGCGCCAGCAGCCTCGGGACTAGCCACGAGCAGTACTTC

j_call: TRBJ1-5
d_call: NA
clone_size: NA
v_call: TRBV7-9
cdr3_aa: CASSAGTYHQPQHF
cdr3_nt: TGTGCCAGCAGTGCCGGGACATATCATCAGCCCCAGCATTTT

j_call: TRBJ2-6
d_call: NA
clone_size: NA
v_call: TRBV30
cdr3_aa: CAWTDNSGANVLTF
cdr3_nt: TGTGCCTGGACGGACAACTCTGGGGCCAACGTCCTGACTTTC

j_call: TRBJ2-7
d_call: NA
clone_size: once
v_call: TRBV10-3
cdr3_aa: CAISDSPSISYEQYF
cdr3_nt: TGTGCCATCAGTGATAGCCCAAGCATATCCTACGAGCAGTACTTC

j_call: TRBJ2-1
d_call: TRBD2
clone_size: NA
v_call: TRBV12-5
cdr3_aa: CASGPRLAVYNEQFF
cdr3_nt: TGTGCTAGTGGCCCGCGACTAGCGGTTTACAATGAGCAGTTCTTC